Listed below are T cell receptor beta chains from one sample, sequenced in a study of long-term antiretroviral therapy in people with HIV. Libraries were prepared by immunoSEQ multiplex PCR; TCRdb keeps only in-frame clonotypes and omits some of them. The top ten clones hold roughly 5.8% of a sample with roughly 37,000 clones, 80% of them seen once. The specimen was unsorted PBMCs, collected 3.4 years after starting antiretroviral therapy. Every receptor here comes from a man aged 25 to 45 with HIV. Each CDR3 is given without its conserved first and last residue.

j_call: TRBJ1-1; v_call: TRBV4-1; cdr3_aa: ASSLRGGLTVTEAF
j_call: TRBJ2-3; v_call: TRBV27; cdr3_aa: ASSFDPPITSTDTQY
j_call: TRBJ2-2; v_call: TRBV9; cdr3_aa: ASSTSSGTGELF
j_call: TRBJ1-2; v_call: TRBV28; cdr3_aa: ASSLGTASNYGYT
j_call: TRBJ2-7; v_call: TRBV29-1; cdr3_aa: SVGVASYKQY
j_call: TRBJ2-7; v_call: TRBV4-1; cdr3_aa: ASSQGGTVDEQY
j_call: TRBJ2-1; v_call: TRBV7-3; cdr3_aa: ASSLTSTRNGHEQF
j_call: TRBJ2-1; v_call: TRBV11-2; cdr3_aa: ASSPWTANNEQF
j_call: TRBJ1-5; v_call: TRBV5-1; cdr3_aa: ASSLTGNGQPQH
j_call: TRBJ2-3; v_call: TRBV1; cdr3_aa: TSSQDRDRDTDTQY
j_call: TRBJ2-3; v_call: TRBV5-4; cdr3_aa: ASSSPGTGVDTQY
j_call: TRBJ2-7; v_call: TRBV29-1; cdr3_aa: SVVKTSGRNEQY
j_call: TRBJ2-1; v_call: TRBV19; cdr3_aa: ASSIAGTGNEQF
j_call: TRBJ2-7; v_call: TRBV5-4; cdr3_aa: ASSGLGRPYEQY
j_call: NA; v_call: TRBV25-1; cdr3_aa: ASSESGEAYEQY
j_call: TRBJ2-7; v_call: TRBV30; cdr3_aa: AWSVRGLSRYEQY
j_call: TRBJ1-4; v_call: TRBV5-4; cdr3_aa: ASSPTGQLNEKLF
j_call: TRBJ1-1; v_call: TRBV19; cdr3_aa: ASSSPGAAF
j_call: TRBJ2-7; v_call: TRBV11-1; cdr3_aa: ASSSLPPDRGRAYEQY